This entry features one T cell receptor (beta chain) sequence. Its target is unknown. This CDR3 comprises 17 residues. V lost 4 bases and J lost 0, with 13 bases in between. Germline V gives CDR1 KGHSH, CDR2 LQKENI. The source of the sample is a study of blood T cells in healthy people across ages. Findings and limits, study-wide: Unknown CMV status may confound age-related changes in expanded clones.

A second PCR, run for about 7 to 11 cycles, used a sample-barcoded 5' primer plus a J-beta primer mix. Each cDNA was tagged by a template-switch adaptor containing 12 random nucleotides. MiXCR was run by TCRdb on the 5' RACE reads, yielding one entry per CDR3 protein. Among 800,000 or so distinct CDR3 sequences listed, roughly 25% were seen once. The sample also formed part of further work on T cells of mothers and their children. That publication notes: Mothers and children who were related shared slightly more overlap than unrelated pairs, but not significantly more.

Source material: blood. V usage is TRBV18 and J usage is TRBJ2-6; D not resolved. The sequence was collected from a boy younger than 18 in good health. The CDR3 here is CASSLGNSYSGANVLTF. CDR3 in DNA: TGTGCCAGCTCACTCGGCAACAGCTACTCTGGGGCCAACGTCCTGACTTTC.